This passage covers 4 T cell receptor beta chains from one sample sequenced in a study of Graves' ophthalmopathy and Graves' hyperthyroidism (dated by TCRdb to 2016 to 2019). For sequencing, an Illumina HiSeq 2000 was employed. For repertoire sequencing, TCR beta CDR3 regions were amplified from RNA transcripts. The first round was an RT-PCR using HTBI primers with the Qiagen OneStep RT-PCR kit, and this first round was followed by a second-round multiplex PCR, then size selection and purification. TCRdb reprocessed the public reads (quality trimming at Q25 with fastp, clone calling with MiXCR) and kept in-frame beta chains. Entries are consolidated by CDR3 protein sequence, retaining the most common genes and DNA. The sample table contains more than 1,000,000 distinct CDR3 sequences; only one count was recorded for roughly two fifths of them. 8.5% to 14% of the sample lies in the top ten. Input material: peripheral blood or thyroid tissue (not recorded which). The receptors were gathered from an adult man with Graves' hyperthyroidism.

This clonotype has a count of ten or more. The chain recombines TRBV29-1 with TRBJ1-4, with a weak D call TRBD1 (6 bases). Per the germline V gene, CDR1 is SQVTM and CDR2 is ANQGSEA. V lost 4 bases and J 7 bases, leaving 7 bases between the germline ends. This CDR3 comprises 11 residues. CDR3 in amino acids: CSVARGEKLFF. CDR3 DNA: TGCAGCGTTGCCAGGGGTGAAAAACTGTTTTTT. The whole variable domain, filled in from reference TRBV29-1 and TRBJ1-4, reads SAVISQKPSRDICQRGTSLTIQCQVDSQVTMMFWYRQQPGQSLTLIATANQGSEATYESGFVIDKFPISRPNLTFSTLTVSNMSPEDSSIYLCSVARGEKLFFGSGTQLSVL.

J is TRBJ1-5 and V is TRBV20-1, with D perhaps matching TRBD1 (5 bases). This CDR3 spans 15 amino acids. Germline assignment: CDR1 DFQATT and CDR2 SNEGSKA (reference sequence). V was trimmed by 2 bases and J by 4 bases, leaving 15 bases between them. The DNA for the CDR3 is TGCAGTGCTAGAAAGGGGTTTAAGCTTAATCAGCCCCAGCATTTT. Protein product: CSARKGFKLNQPQHF.

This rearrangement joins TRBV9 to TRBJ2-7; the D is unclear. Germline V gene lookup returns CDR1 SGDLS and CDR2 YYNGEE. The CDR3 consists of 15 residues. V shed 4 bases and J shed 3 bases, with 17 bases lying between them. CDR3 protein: CASSPTQSVFYEQYF. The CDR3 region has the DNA TGTGCCAGCAGCCCCACCCAGTCGGTCTTCTACGAGCAGTACTTC. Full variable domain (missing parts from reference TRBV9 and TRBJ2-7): DSGVTQTPKHLITATGQRVTLRCSPRSGDLSVYWYQQSLDQGLQFLIQYYNGEERAKGNILERFSAQQFPDLHSELNLSSLELGDSALYFCASSPTQSVFYEQYFGPGTRLTVT.

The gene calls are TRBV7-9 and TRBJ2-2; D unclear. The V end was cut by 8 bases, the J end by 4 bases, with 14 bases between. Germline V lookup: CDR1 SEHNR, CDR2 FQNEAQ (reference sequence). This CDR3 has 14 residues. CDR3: CASSPERITGELFF. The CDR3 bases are TGTGCCAGCTCACCGGAGCGTATCACCGGGGAGCTGTTTTTT. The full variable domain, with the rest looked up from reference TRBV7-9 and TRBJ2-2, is DTGVSQNPRHKITKRGQNVTFRCDPISEHNRLYWYRQTLGQGPEFLTYFQNEAQLEKSRLLSDRFSAERPKGSFSTLEIQRTEQGDSAMYLCASSPERITGELFFGEGSRLTVL.